This entry is about one T cell receptor (beta chain). Assay used: immunoSEQ multiplex PCR; TCRdb lists only in-frame clones, some missing. The sample yields 80,000 or so clones, less than 85% seen once. The data are from a study of radiotherapy plus CTLA-4 blockade in lung cancer. The length of the CDR3 is 14 residues. Germline lookup yields CDR1 ENHRY and CDR2 SYGVKD. V was trimmed by 11 bases and J by 0 bases, leaving 13 bases between them. This material consisted of peripheral blood, taken from a patient treated with radiotherapy plus ipilimumab. The sequence derives from a human donor with non-small cell lung cancer who had stable disease on radiotherapy plus ipilimumab. V is TRBV10-3 and J is TRBJ1-4; D might be TRBD1 (6 bases). CDR3 protein: CAASPGATNEKLFF. The DNA of the CDR3 is TGTGCCGCCAGTCCAGGGGCAACTAATGAAAAACTGTTTTTT.